The 22 T cell receptor beta chains below were found in one sample sequenced in a study of blood T cell repertoires in COVID-19. Produced via immunoSEQ multiplex PCR; TCRdb's table is partial and in-frame only. The data contain about 97,000 clones, about 86% of them singletons. The sample comprised peripheral blood. Receptors were obtained from a man in his fifties or sixties with COVID-19, enrolled during active disease.

V and J are TRBV7-9 and TRBJ1-2; a weak D match, TRBD1 (5 bases). CDR3 length: 13 residues. Trimming removed 5 bases from V and 7 bases from J, with 14 bases in between. Germline values: CDR1 SEHNR, CDR2 FQNEAQ (reference sequence). The CDR3 spells CASSPDSRVGYTF. The CDR3 DNA sequence: TGTGCCAGCAGCCCTGACAGCCGTGTTGGCTACACCTTC.

The chain has TRBV28 and TRBJ2-7, with 11 bases lining up with TRBD2. V gave up 8 bases and J gave up 3 bases; unmatched junction bases: 6. The CDR3 totals 14 residues. Per germline, CDR1 MDHEN and CDR2 SYDVKM. The CDR3 sequence is CASSGTSGLYEQYF. The DNA of the CDR3 is TGTGCCAGCTCAGGGACTAGCGGTCTCTACGAGCAGTACTTC.

J is TRBJ1-2 and V is TRBV18, with D maybe TRBD1 (5 bases). Germline CDR1 and CDR2: KGHSH and LQKENI. The CDR3 has 15 amino acids. Trimming cost V 6 bases and J 3 bases, with 17 bases left between them. The CDR3 protein is CASSPRIDSDYGYTF. The CDR3 coding sequence is TGTGCCAGCTCCCCCAGGATCGACAGTGACTATGGCTACACCTTC.

A single count supports this clone. V and J are TRBV3-1 (or the pseudogene TRBV3-2) and TRBJ1-2; D not resolved. This CDR3 is 16 amino acids long. Germline loops: CDR1 LGHDT, CDR2 YNNKEL (reference sequence). The V end lost 0 bases, the J end lost 5 bases, and 16 bases lay between the germline ends. CDR3 residues: CASSQEPATLWYGYTF. For the CDR3, the DNA is TGTGCCAGCAGCCAAGAGCCTGCGACTCTTTGGTATGGCTACACCTTC.

The chain couples TRBV5-1 to TRBJ2-7, with D perhaps TRBD2 (6 bases). V lost 0 bases and J lost 3, with 10 bases in between. Germline CDR1 and CDR2: SGHRS and YFSETQ. The CDR3 has 14 amino acids. CDR3 region: CASSLAFGGYEQYF. The CDR3 DNA sequence: TGCGCCAGCAGCTTGGCCTTCGGGGGCTACGAGCAGTACTTC.

The genes are TRBV7-9 and TRBJ1-1; 8 nucleotides agree with TRBD1. V lost 3 bases to trimming and J lost 1 base; unmatched junction nucleotides: 1. This CDR3 comprises 14 residues. The germline CDR1 and CDR2 sequences are SEHNR and FQNEAQ (reference sequence). The CDR3 nucleotides are TGTGCCAGCAGCTTGGGACAGGCGAACACTGAAGCTTTCTTT. This encodes CASSLGQANTEAFF.

The chain joins TRBV19 to TRBJ1-1, with a possible D match to TRBD1 (6 bases). From germline, CDR1 is LNHDA and CDR2 SQIVND (reference sequence). The CDR3 spans 14 residues. Deletions cut 6 bases from V and 4 bases from J, with 15 bases between. The DNA of the CDR3 is TGTGCCAGTAGCTTACAGGGAGTAGGCACTGAAGCTTTCTTT. Amino acid sequence: CASSLQGVGTEAFF.

DNA for the CDR3: TGTGCCAGCAGTCGGGAGCGGGGTTTCCTCCAAGAGCAGTTCTTC. Protein: CASSRERGFLQEQFF. The chain combines TRBV6-5 with TRBJ2-1; TRBD2 agrees at 7 bases. Germline assignment: CDR1 MNHEY and CDR2 SVGAGI. CDR3 length: 15 amino acids. V was clipped by 5 bases and J by 10 bases; unmatched bases: 14.

Comments on this clone: Other DNA variants within this sample encode the same CDR3. Here the CDR3 reads CASSYSAGTYEQYF. CDR3 sequence (DNA): TGTGCCAGCAGTTACTCGGCGGGTACCTACGAGCAGTACTTC. The rearrangement joins TRBV6-5 to TRBJ2-7, with TRBD2 as a possible D gene (5 bases). Germline V gene data show CDR1 as MNHEY and CDR2 as SVGAGI. Trimming took 0 bases from V and 2 from J, leaving 8 bases between them. CDR3 length: 14 amino acids.

The V call is TRBV10-3, the J call TRBJ2-7; 13 bases align to TRBD2. Trimming cost V 7 bases and J 6 bases; bases outside gene matches: 15. Germline V gives CDR1 ENHRY, CDR2 SYGVKD. The CDR3 contains 17 residues. Here the CDR3 DNA reads TGTGCCATCACCAGTCCAGGACTAGCGGGGGTCTCGGGCGAGCAGTACTTC. Translated, it gives CAITSPGLAGVSGEQYF.

The chain combines TRBV10-3 with TRBJ1-1; 7 nucleotides line up with TRBD1. Germline trimming cut 5 bases from V and 6 bases from J; bases unmatched to any gene: 3. CDR1 is ENHRY, CDR2 SYGVKD, per germline. The CDR3 spans 12 residues. This CDR3 reads CAISRQGPEAFF. The DNA of the CDR3 is TGTGCCATCAGTAGACAGGGCCCTGAAGCTTTCTTT.

The genes are TRBV7-2 and TRBJ1-3; 9 bases are a match to TRBD1. Germline CDR1 reads SGHTA; CDR2 reads FQGNSA. With 4 bases clipped from V and 8 bases from J, the junction kept 9 bases outside the gene matches. There are 15 residues in the CDR3. The DNA for the CDR3 is TGTGCCAGCAGCTCCTACGGGACAGGGAGCGACACCATATATTTT. Encoded protein: CASSSYGTGSDTIYF.

This chain links TRBV5-1 with TRBJ1-5; 12 bases are shared with TRBD1. Germline V gene lookup returns CDR1 SGHRS and CDR2 YFSETQ. V lost 1 base and J lost 7; bases outside the gene matches: 3. CDR3 length equals 15 residues. CDR3: CASSLSGTGGQPQHF. The CDR3, as DNA: TGCGCCAGCAGCTTGTCCGGGACAGGGGGCCAGCCCCAGCATTTT.

The V and J genes are TRBV9 and TRBJ2-7, with D perhaps TRBD2 (6 bases). CDR1 and CDR2 (germline): SGDLS, YYNGEE. V was shortened by 4 bases and J by 5 bases, with 13 bases between the two germline ends. The CDR3 consists of 13 residues. CDR3 nucleotides: TGTGCCAGCAGCCTCTGGGACTGGGACGAGCAGTACTTC. Amino acids: CASSLWDWDEQYF.

The chain carries TRBV30 and TRBJ1-5, with TRBD1 matching over 9 bases. V trimming: 4 bases; J trimming: 5 bases; junction bases outside the gene matches: 6. The germline CDR1 and CDR2 sequences are GTSNPN and SVGIG (reference sequence). The CDR3 has 14 amino acids. The CDR3 DNA is TGTGCCTGGACACAGGGGGCCCCGGATCAGCCCCAGCATTTT. This gives the protein CAWTQGAPDQPQHF.

CDR3 region: CASSFDARNSPLHF. The DNA of the CDR3 is TGTGCCAGCAGCTTCGACGCTAGGAATTCACCCCTCCACTTT. This chain uses TRBV5-5 with TRBJ1-6; D gene unclear. This CDR3 comprises 14 residues. Trimming removed 2 bases from V and 7 bases from J, with 10 bases in between. CDR1 is SGHKS, CDR2 YYEKEE, per germline (reference sequence).

The chain employs TRBV27 and TRBJ2-5; D might be TRBD1 (5 bases). Per the germline V gene, CDR1 is MNHEY and CDR2 is SMNVEV (reference sequence). V shed 6 bases and J shed 0 bases, with 14 bases lying between them. CDR3 length equals 15 residues. The chain's CDR3 is CASRSQGFNQETQYF. The CDR3 bases are TGTGCCAGCAGGTCGCAGGGTTTCAACCAAGAGACCCAGTACTTC.

This chain uses TRBV5-5 with TRBJ2-5, with D maybe TRBD2 (5 bases). The CDR3 spans 16 residues. V was pared by 1 base and J by 2 bases, with 15 bases between. Germline assignment: CDR1 SGHKS and CDR2 YYEKEE (reference sequence). CDR3 loop: CASSLSGTIRQETQYF. The CDR3 bases are TGTGCCAGCAGCTTGTCGGGAACTATTCGGCAAGAGACCCAGTACTTC.

This chain connects TRBV14 to TRBJ2-2; TRBD1 aligns across 11 bases. CDR1 and CDR2 (germline): SGHDN, FVKESK. V was clipped by 4 bases and J by 5 bases; unmatched bases: 9. This CDR3 region has 17 residues. CDR3 in DNA: TGTGCCAGCAGCCGTGGGACAGGGGGACTTCGTACCGGGGAGCTGTTTTTT. It codes for CASSRGTGGLRTGELFF.

This chain uses TRBV7-2 with TRBJ2-7; TRBD2 aligns across 11 bases. The junction had 10 bases not matched to a gene; V was cut back by 4 bases and J by 5 bases. Germline CDR1 reads SGHTA; CDR2 reads FQGNSA. The CDR3 sequence is 16 residues long. CDR3 loop: CASSSLAGGPVHEQYF. Written as DNA, the CDR3 is TGTGCCAGCAGCTCCTTAGCGGGGGGGCCGGTCCACGAGCAGTACTTC. Looking up the rest from reference TRBV7-2 and TRBJ2-7 gives the full variable domain: GAGVSQSPSNKVTEKGKDVELRCDPISGHTALYWYRQSLGQGLEFLIYFQGNSAPDKSGLPSDRFSAERTGGSVSTLTIQRTQQEDSAVYLCASSSLAGGPVHEQYFGPGTRLTVT.

The chain has TRBV9 and TRBJ1-1; possible D gene TRBD1, 6 bases. This CDR3 has 15 amino acids. V was pared by 2 bases and J by 0 bases, with 11 bases between. The germline gives CDR1 SGDLS, CDR2 YYNGEE. The CDR3 here is CASSVGGQLNTEAFF. DNA of the CDR3: TGTGCCAGCAGCGTTGGAGGACAGCTGAACACTGAAGCTTTCTTT.

V is TRBV19 and J is TRBJ2-3, with 7 nucleotides matching TRBD2. CDR3 length: 15 residues. Germline CDR1 and CDR2: LNHDA and SQIVND (reference sequence). J lost 2 bases, V lost 3 bases, and 5 bases had no gene match. CDR3 DNA: TGTGCCAGTAGTATGTCCCGGGGGGTCACAGATACGCAGTATTTT. It encodes CASSMSRGVTDTQYF.